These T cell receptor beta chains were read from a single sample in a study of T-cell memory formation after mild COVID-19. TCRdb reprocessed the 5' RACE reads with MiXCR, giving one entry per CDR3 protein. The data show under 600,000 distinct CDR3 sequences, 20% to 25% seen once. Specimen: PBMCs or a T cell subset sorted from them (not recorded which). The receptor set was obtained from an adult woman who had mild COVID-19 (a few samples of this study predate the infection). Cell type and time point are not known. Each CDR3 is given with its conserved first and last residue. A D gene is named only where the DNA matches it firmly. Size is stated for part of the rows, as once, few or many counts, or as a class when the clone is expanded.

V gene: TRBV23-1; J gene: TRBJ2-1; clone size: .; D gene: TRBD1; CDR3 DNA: TGCGCCAGATATAGGGACAGCCTGACCTACAATGAGCAGTTCTTC; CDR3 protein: CARYRDSLTYNEQFF
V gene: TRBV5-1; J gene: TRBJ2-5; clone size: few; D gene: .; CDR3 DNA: TGCGCCAGCAGCTTCGGGGCGCAGACGATCCAAGAGACCCAGTACTTC; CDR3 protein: CASSFGAQTIQETQYF
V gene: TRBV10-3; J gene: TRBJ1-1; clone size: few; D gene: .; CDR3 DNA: TGTGCCATCAGTGATCCCCTCTTCAGGGGCACTGAAGCTTTCTTT; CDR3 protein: CAISDPLFRGTEAFF
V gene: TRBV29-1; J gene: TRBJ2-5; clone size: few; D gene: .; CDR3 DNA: TGCAGCGTTGAACTCTTCGCCCTCGGGAAGACCCAGTACTTC; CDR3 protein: CSVELFALGKTQYF
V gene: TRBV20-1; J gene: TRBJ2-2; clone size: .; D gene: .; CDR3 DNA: TGCAGTGCTAGATCAGGTGACAGCGATCCCCGGAACACCGGGGAGCTGTTTTTT; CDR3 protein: CSARSGDSDPRNTGELFF
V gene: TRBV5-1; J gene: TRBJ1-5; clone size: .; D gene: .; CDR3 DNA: TGCGCCAGCAGCTTGGAGGCAGGGAACCCTCAGCCCCAGCATTTT; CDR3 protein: CASSLEAGNPQPQHF
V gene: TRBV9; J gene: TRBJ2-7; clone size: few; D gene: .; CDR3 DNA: TGTGCCAGCGAACCCCGTGCCCGCGAGCAGTACTTC; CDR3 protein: CASEPRAREQYF
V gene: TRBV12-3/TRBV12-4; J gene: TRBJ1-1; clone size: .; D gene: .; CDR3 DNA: TGTGCCAGCAGTGAACCGCGGGGGAACACTGAAGCTTTCTTT; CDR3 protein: CASSEPRGNTEAFF
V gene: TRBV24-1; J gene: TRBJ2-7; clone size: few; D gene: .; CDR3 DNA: TGTGCCACCAGTGGGCCCCCTTCGGGCGAGCAGTACTTC; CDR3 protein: CATSGPPSGEQYF
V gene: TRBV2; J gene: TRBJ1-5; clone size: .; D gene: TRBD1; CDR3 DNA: TGTGCCAGCAGCGCCGACAGGGGAAGCAATCAGCCCCAGCATTTT; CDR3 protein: CASSADRGSNQPQHF
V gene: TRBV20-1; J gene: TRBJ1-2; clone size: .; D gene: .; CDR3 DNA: TGCAGTGCTAGTGCGGTGACAGTTACTAACTATGGCTACACCTTC; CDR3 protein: CSASAVTVTNYGYTF
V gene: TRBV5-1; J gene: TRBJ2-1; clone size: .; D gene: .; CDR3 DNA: TGCGCCAGCAGCTTTTACAACTCCTACAATGAGCAGTTCTTC; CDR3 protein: CASSFYNSYNEQFF
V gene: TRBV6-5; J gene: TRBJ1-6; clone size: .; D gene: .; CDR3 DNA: TGTGCCAGCAGTTACAGGGCAGGGGTGGATTCACCCCTCCACTTT; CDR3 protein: CASSYRAGVDSPLHF
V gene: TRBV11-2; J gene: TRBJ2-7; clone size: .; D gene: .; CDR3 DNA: TGTGCCAGCAGCTTAGAGGGGGGCTATCTCACCTACGAGCAGTACTTC; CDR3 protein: CASSLEGGYLTYEQYF
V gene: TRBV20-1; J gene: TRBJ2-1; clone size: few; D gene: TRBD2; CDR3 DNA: TGCAGTGCTAGAGTGGCGGGAGGACCGAAGTTCTTC; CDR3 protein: CSARVAGGPKFF
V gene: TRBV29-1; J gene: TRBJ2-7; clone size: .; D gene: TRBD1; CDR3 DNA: TGCAGCGTTCCGGGACAGGGTGCTTCCTACGAGCAGTACTTC; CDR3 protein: CSVPGQGASYEQYF
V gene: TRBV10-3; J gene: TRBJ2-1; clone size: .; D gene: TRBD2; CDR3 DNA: TGTGCCATCAGACCGGGACTAGCGGGAGGGCCCTCAAGCTCCTACAATGAGCAGTTCTTC; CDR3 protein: CAIRPGLAGGPSSSYNEQFF
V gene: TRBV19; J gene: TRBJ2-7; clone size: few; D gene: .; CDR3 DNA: TGTGCCAGTAGTCCGGGGGAGTCCTACGAGCAGTACTTC; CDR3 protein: CASSPGESYEQYF
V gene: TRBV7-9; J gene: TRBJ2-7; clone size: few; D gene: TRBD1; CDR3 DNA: TGTGCCAGCACCAAGGGGGCGCAAAGCTCCTACGAGCAGTACTTC; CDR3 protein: CASTKGAQSSYEQYF
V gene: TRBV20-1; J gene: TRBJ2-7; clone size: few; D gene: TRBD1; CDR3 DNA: TGCAGTGCTAAACAGGGGGCGTTGTCCTACGAGCAGTACTTC; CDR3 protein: CSAKQGALSYEQYF
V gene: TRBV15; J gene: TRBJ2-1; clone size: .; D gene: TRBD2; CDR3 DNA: TGTGCCGCCAGCATACGTAGACTAGCGGGAGTCAATGAGCAGTTCTTC; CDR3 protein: CAASIRRLAGVNEQFF
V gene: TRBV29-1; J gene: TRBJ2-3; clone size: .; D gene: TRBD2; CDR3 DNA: TGCAGCACTAGCGGCATGCTTTCTAGCACAGATACGCAGTATTTT; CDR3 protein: CSTSGMLSSTDTQYF
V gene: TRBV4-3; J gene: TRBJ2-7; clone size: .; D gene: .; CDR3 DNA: TGCGCCAGCAGCCCCCCGACCCGGGGTAGCTCCTACGAGCAGTACTTC; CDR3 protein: CASSPPTRGSSYEQYF
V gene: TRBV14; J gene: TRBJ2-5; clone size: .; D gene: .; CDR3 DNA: TGTGCCAGCAGCCAAGATCTTGGGAAAGAGACCCAGTACTTC; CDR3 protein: CASSQDLGKETQYF
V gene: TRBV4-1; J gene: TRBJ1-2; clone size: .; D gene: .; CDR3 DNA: TGCGCCAGCAGTCGTGGGGGCCACTATGGCTACACCTTC; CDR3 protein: CASSRGGHYGYTF
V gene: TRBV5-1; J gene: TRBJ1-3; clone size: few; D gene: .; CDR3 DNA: TGCGCCAGCAGCTTGGTAGTTGGAGTTGGGGGGCGTGGAAACACCATATATTTT; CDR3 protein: CASSLVVGVGGRGNTIYF
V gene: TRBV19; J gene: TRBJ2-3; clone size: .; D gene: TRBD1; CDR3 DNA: TGTGCCAGTAGTAGTCAGGGGGTCACAGATACGCAGTATTTT; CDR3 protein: CASSSQGVTDTQYF
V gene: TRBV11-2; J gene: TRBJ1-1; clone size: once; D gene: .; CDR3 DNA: TGTGCCAGCAGCCTTACAGGGATGGGCGCTGAAGCTTTCTTT; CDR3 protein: CASSLTGMGAEAFF
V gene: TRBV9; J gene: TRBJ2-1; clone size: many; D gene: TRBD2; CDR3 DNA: TGTGCCAGCAGGTTAGGGGCTAGCGGGAGGGGTGAGCAGTTCTTC; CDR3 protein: CASRLGASGRGEQFF
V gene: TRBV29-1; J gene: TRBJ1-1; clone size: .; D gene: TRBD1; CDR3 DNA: TGCAGCGGATGGGACAGGGTTAACACTGAAGCTTTCTTT; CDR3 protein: CSGWDRVNTEAFF
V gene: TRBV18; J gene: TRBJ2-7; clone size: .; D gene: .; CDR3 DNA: TGTGCCAGCTCACCGTTGGCAGATTCCTACGAGCAGTACTTC; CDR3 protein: CASSPLADSYEQYF
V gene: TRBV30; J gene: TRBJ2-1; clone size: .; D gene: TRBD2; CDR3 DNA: TGTGCCTGGACCCCCCTAGCGGGGTCCTACAATGAGCAGTTCTTC; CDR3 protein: CAWTPLAGSYNEQFF